This T cell receptor (beta chain) stems from a study of cytomegalovirus exposure and HLA in healthy donors (dated 2017 in TCRdb). Regarding the research as a whole: An earlier analysis of several hundred of the donors reported under 300 Gb of sequence data and around 100 million unique TCR beta sequences obtained from approximately 180 million T cells. Roughly 300 gigabases of sequencing data and around 80 million unique TCR sequences made up an early release that covered 500 to 700 HLA-typed donors. Of the roughly 400 genotyped donors, 65% to 90% were placed in the genetic ancestry cluster associated with self-reported Caucasian donors. The aim of the study was to test whether cataloging public T cell receptors could identify signatures of past pathogen exposure. The study profiled the T cell repertoires of some 610 subjects by immunosequencing and related them to cytomegalovirus serostatus. Besides the first cohort of about 730 subjects, a separate validation cohort made up of 120 different subjects was used. To predict cytomegalovirus infection status, the study combined high-throughput TCR immunosequencing, statistical association of individual TCRs with disease status, and machine learning. To study patterns of TCR occurrence, a later analysis re-analyzed previously published TCR beta repertoires from 650 to 750 donors and added high-resolution HLA genotyping. Rather than using new phenotypic data, the later analysis identified candidate immune exposures from TCR beta sequences and from how often those sequences occurred across donors. In an earlier analysis of several hundred of the donors, high-throughput TCR beta sequencing was used to judge whether each TCR beta V gene segment behaved as functional or pseudogenic. Alongside the repertoire data, information on donor age, sex, ethnicity and CMV serostatus was compiled. A later genetic analysis took genome-wide SNP genotypes for about 55% of the roughly 700 donors and used that subset as a discovery cohort. All discovery cohort repertoires had been generated using a single sequencing platform. Both class I and class II loci were covered by HLA typing, at four-digit resolution. The number of typed donors differed by locus: about 620-640 for A, B, C, DRB1 and DQB1; some 500 for DQA1; some 610 for DPA1; and around 470 for DPB1. Roughly five DR-DQ haplotypes were handled as single units for association and clustering because linkage in the cohort was strong. Across some 400 genotyped donors of the cohort, an average of roughly 200,000 unique TCR beta nucleotide sequences per donor were sequenced, and approximately 19% of those sequences were non-productive.

The library was produced with the immunoSEQ multiplex PCR assay. The multiplex PCR relied on a mix of 60 forward primers for TCR Vbeta segments and 13 reverse primers for TCR Jbeta segments. The CDR3 region of rearranged TCR beta genes was amplified from genomic DNA by a multiplex PCR assay. The Illumina HiSeq System was used to sequence the amplified TCR beta libraries as 87-base-pair reads. The authors' analysis ran thus. In a later analysis, tens of millions of unique TCR beta chains were counted across the roughly 670 repertoires, and about 9.9 million of these chains were shared by at least two donors. Raw reads were error-corrected and collapsed into unique sequences by a nearest-neighbor algorithm in which closely related sequences were merged to remove PCR and sequencing errors. V, D and J gene segments were assigned by aligning CDR3 sequences to IMGT reference sequences. Each retained sequence needed at least a six-nucleotide match to both a V gene segment and a J gene segment. A rearrangement counted as productive if the CDR3 had no stop codons and remained in frame with V and J, and every other rearrangement counted as non-productive. Following IMGT convention, CDR3 was defined as the stretch from the second conserved V-encoded cysteine to the conserved J-encoded phenylalanine. The earlier analysis of a few hundred of the donors excluded sequences that lacked an unambiguous match to a single V gene segment. In an earlier analysis of approximately 590 of the donors, V segments were called functional above 56.7% productive rearrangements and were called segregating when the between-donor standard deviation exceeded 5%. A statistical classification framework was built to diagnose cytomegalovirus status from the catalog of TCR beta chain sequences. In a later analysis, TCR nucleotide sequences were compared against IMGT/GENE-DB human TR gene sequences so that V and J genes could be assigned. In a later analysis, CDR3 sequences and most-parsimonious VDJ recombination scenarios were assigned using the TCRdist pipeline. A later analysis defined each TCR beta chain by its CDR3 amino acid sequence plus V-gene family, and excluded reads lacking a unique V-gene family. To address suspected cross-contamination and a sequencing artifact, a later analysis removed approximately 600 highly shared, low-generation-probability nucleotide sequences. In a later analysis, a clonal expansion index was calculated for each public chain from normalized within-repertoire ranks of inferred template counts. In a later analysis, generation probabilities were computed using a VDJ recombination model fitted to out-of-frame rearrangements, and the results were checked against IGoR. In a later analysis, TCR-TCR, TCR-HLA and TCR-CMV co-occurrence was scored with hypergeometric tests, and a repertoire-size bias correction was applied to TCR pairs. To estimate false discovery rates, a later analysis permuted the HLA or CMV assignments 20 times. In a later analysis, co-occurring TCRs were grouped using DBSCAN, with TCRdist sequence similarity added in when clustering inside HLA-allele-positive subsets. Repertoires with fewer than 30,000 or more than 120,000 public chains, plus five repertoires with anomalous nucleotide sharing, were excluded from co-occurrence clustering. The clones in this table, taken by TCRdb from immuneACCESS, are in-frame only. Not every clone is retained; where verified, under half of the shortfall comes from an unresolved V gene, and the cause of the rest is unknown. D and trimming come from the DNA, and the V and J calls and clone size come from that table. For this sample there are 100,000 or so clones; about four fifths appear just once. The top ten clones comprise about 2.2% of the sample.

In total, roughly 670 healthy bone marrow donors made up the cohort. All cohort members were sampled while nominally healthy, although unrecorded immune exposures were likely present. The donor was CMV seronegative and was included in the group of 352 seronegative cohort members. Every donor gave a peripheral blood sample, and the peripheral blood mononuclear cells from that sample were used for TCR beta sequencing. The Qiagen DNeasy Blood Extraction Kit was used to extract genomic DNA from the blood cell samples. The study at large found these results: When HLA alleles, especially DR and DQ, strongly co-occurred, TCR associations were difficult to assign to individual alleles. A further reported finding was that TCR beta sequences accurately predicted the HLA-A and HLA-B alleles for most subjects in the first cohort. The earlier analysis of 587 of the donors excluded 15 to 20 rarely observed V segments, including chromosome 9 orphons, because counts were too low. Some IMGT-functional V segments, including TRBV6-2 and TRBV6-3, could not be told apart with the 87-base-pair reads, so those segments were excluded. A cluster of highly shared sequence variants was judged likely to be a technical artifact of the sequencing pipeline. The only immune exposure information available for the cohort was CMV serostatus. Cytomegalovirus status was reported to be diagnosed by the classifier with high specificity and sensitivity in both the original and validation cohorts. Presence/absence analyses assumed roughly uniform sequencing depth across donors, an assumption that may not hold. In a later analysis, TCR association rates were found to vary across HLA loci, with the most associated TCRs seen for DRB1 alleles and the fewest for HLA-C alleles. An association between a missense DCLRE1C variant and V-gene and J-gene trimming of TCR beta chains was found in a later genetic analysis and replicated in an independent cohort. The study listed approximately 160 TCR beta chains as associated with cytomegalovirus. In vitro tests confirmed that a few of the cytomegalovirus-associated TCR beta chains recognize cytomegalovirus antigens. According to a later analysis, parvovirus B19, influenza, CMV and Epstein-Barr virus appeared linked to several top co-occurrence clusters. In a later analysis, HLA-associated TCR beta chains showed more clonal expansion and lower generation probabilities than non-associated chains that were equally common. While some public TCRs were present in many individuals, most TCR sequences turned up only very rarely across donors. At a false discovery rate of 0.05, a later analysis linked around 15,000 TCR beta sequences to specific HLA alleles. It was suggested by the authors that the approach could potentially be generalized to other disease states and immunological phenotypes. This cohort had only TCR beta chains sequenced, and the lack of alpha or paired-chain data limited which features could be detected. A later analysis found that most CMV-associated TCR beta chains appeared HLA-restricted, with HLA associations seemingly driven largely by CMV exposure. Because some donors lacked HLA typing at each locus, the association tests relied only on the typed subset. Correlated functional status among segregating V segments might reflect linkage disequilibrium, but an unknown experimental factor could not be ruled out. Broadly in line with IMGT annotations, most TCR beta V segments showed up in productive rearrangements about 87% or about 30% of the time in an earlier analysis of about 500 of the donors. According to a later genetic analysis, donors in an Asian-associated ancestry cluster had fewer N-insertions in productive TCRs than the approximately 650-donor mean.

Measured from the cysteine to the phenylalanine, the CDR3 is 15 residues long. Only the CDR3 DNA is retained, 45 bases long and in frame from the first base. The germline V gene specifies LGHNA as CDR1 and YSLEER as CDR2. The junction carries 8 bases between V and J, which are trimmed by 0 bases and 1 base respectively. A note on this clone: No cognate antigen has been identified for it. Base qualities are not recorded, but no much larger clone differs from it by a single base.

The source is a man aged 25-40 years in good health and CMV-seronegative. The specimen sequenced was PBMCs. The sequence links TRBV4-3 to TRBJ2-3; no D gene call is confident. CDR3 protein: CASSQEERGTDTQYF. DNA sequence: TGCGCCAGCAGCCAAGAGGAGCGAGGCACAGATACGCAGTATTTT.